This entry lists 23 T cell receptor beta chains sequenced from one sample in a study of early T cells in non-severe SARS-CoV-2 infection. TCRdb re-called the 5' RACE reads with MiXCR, one entry per CDR3 protein. This sample has roughly 90,000 distinct CDR3 sequences, with 14% found just once. The material sequenced was whole blood. These receptors came from an adult who was a healthcare worker with PCR-confirmed SARS-CoV-2 infection or an uninfected control (not recorded which).

This clonotype was counted only a few times. The chain joins TRBV10-3 to TRBJ1-2, with TRBD1 as a possible D gene (5 bases). The germline V gene has CDR1 ENHRY and CDR2 SYGVKD. This CDR3 comprises 14 residues. V was trimmed by 2 bases and J by 8 bases, leaving 15 bases between them. CDR3 in DNA: TGTGCCATCAGTGAGGAAGGGACGGAGGAGGGCTACACCTTC. It specifies CAISEEGTEEGYTF.

This chain links TRBV20-1 with TRBJ1-5; D call uncertain. The V end was cut by 3 bases, the J end by 4 bases, with 7 bases between. Germline V gene lookup returns CDR1 DFQATT and CDR2 SNEGSKA (reference sequence). CDR3 size: 12 residues. The CDR3 DNA reads TGCAGTGCTAGGACGGATAATCAGCCCCAGCATTTT. This translates into CSARTDNQPQHF.

This clonotype was seen a handful of times. The rearrangement uses TRBV20-1 and TRBJ1-1; 8 positions agree with TRBD1. V lost 3 bases and J lost 1; bases outside the gene matches: 10. This CDR3 is built from 16 residues. Germline V gene lookup returns CDR1 DFQATT and CDR2 SNEGSKA (reference sequence). CDR3 residues: CSARDAQGAGNTEAFF. The CDR3 nucleotides are TGCAGTGCTAGGGACGCGCAGGGGGCAGGGAACACTGAAGCTTTCTTT.

This sequence joins TRBV28 and TRBJ1-2; 8 bases fit TRBD1. There are 14 residues in the CDR3. The V gene end was trimmed by 4 bases and the J gene end by 6 bases; junction bases not matched to a gene: 7. Germline V gives CDR1 MDHEN, CDR2 SYDVKM. The CDR3 region has the DNA TGTGCCAGCAGTTCCCCGGACAGGGCTAATGGCTACACCTTC. Its translation is CASSSPDRANGYTF.

This clonotype was seen more than once but under ten times. The chain combines TRBV12-3 or TRBV12-4 with TRBJ2-1; 9 bases are a match to TRBD1. The CDR3 runs 14 residues. V lost 6 bases and J lost 3; bases outside the gene matches: 3. The CDR3 DNA follows: TGTGCCAGCAGAGGACAGGGGTACTACAATGAGCAGTTCTTC. Translating gives CASRGQGYYNEQFF.

The table lists this clonotype with many counts. The chain's CDR3 is CAWRETSKTQYF. In DNA form, the CDR3 reads TGTGCCTGGAGGGAGACTAGTAAGACCCAGTACTTC. The chain couples TRBV30 to TRBJ2-5; TRBD2 is a possible D gene (6 bases). The CDR3 runs 12 residues. Germline CDR1 GTSNPN, CDR2 SVGIG (reference sequence). Trimming cost V 3 bases and J 6 bases, with 11 bases left between them.

CDR3 loop: CASSSGTGARNSPLHF. DNA of the CDR3: TGTGCCAGCAGTTCCGGGACAGGGGCTCGAAATTCACCCCTCCACTTT. The chain carries TRBV12-3 or TRBV12-4 and TRBJ1-6, with 10 bases lining up with TRBD1. J lost 7 bases, V lost 4 bases, and 7 bases had no gene match. The CDR3 runs to 16 residues.

This chain connects TRBV11-1 to TRBJ2-4; D is unclear. From germline, CDR1 is SGHAT and CDR2 FQDESV (reference sequence). The CDR3 is 13 residues long. V lost 1 base to trimming and J lost 1 base, with 2 bases between them. CDR3 nucleotides: TGTGCCAGCAGCTTAGGGGCCAAAAACATTCAGTACTTC. Its protein product is CASSLGAKNIQYF.

DNA of the CDR3: TGTGCCAGCAGCTTCCAGCGGAACACCGGGGAGCTGTTTTTT. This codes for CASSFQRNTGELFF. The chain couples TRBV11-2 to TRBJ2-2, with unresolved D. Looked up from germline, CDR1 is SGHAT and CDR2 is FQNNGV. Trimming removed 3 bases at V and 1 base at J, with 6 bases between. CDR3 length equals 14 residues. The variable domain in full, with the rest retrieved from reference TRBV11-2 and TRBJ2-2, is EAGVAQSPRYKIIEKRQSVAFWCNPISGHATLYWYQQILGQGPKLLIQFQNNGVVDDSQLPKDRFSAERLKGVDSTLKIQPAKLEDSAVYLCASSFQRNTGELFFGEGSRLTVL.

The rearrangement uses TRBV7-2 and TRBJ2-1; D ambiguous. V lost 6 bases and J lost 4, with 16 bases in between. Germline V CDR1 and CDR2: SGHTA, FQGNSA. The CDR3 runs to 15 residues. The CDR3 coding sequence is TGTGCCAGCAGTCTTGACCCTCAGATTTACAATGAGCAGTTCTTC. Its translation is CASSLDPQIYNEQFF. The variable domain in full, with the rest retrieved from reference TRBV7-2 and TRBJ2-1, is GAGVSQSPSNKVTEKGKDVELRCDPISGHTALYWYRQSLGQGLEFLIYFQGNSAPDKSGLPSDRFSAERTGGSVSTLTIQRTQQEDSAVYLCASSLDPQIYNEQFFGPGTRLTVL.

The chain links TRBV11-2 to TRBJ2-5, with a weak D call TRBD1 (5 bases). V was shortened by 6 bases and J by 0 bases, with 8 bases between the two germline ends. The length of the CDR3 is 13 residues. Germline assignment: CDR1 SGHAT and CDR2 FQNNGV. CDR3 region: CASSTGHQETQYF. The CDR3 coding sequence is TGTGCCAGCAGTACAGGCCACCAAGAGACCCAGTACTTC.

V and J are TRBV19 and TRBJ2-1; possible D gene TRBD1, 5 bases. From germline, CDR1 is LNHDA and CDR2 SQIVND (reference sequence). The CDR3 contains 14 residues. V was trimmed by 9 bases and J by 1 base, leaving 13 bases between them. The CDR3 DNA is TGTGCCAGCCAACATGGGGCGTCCTACAATGAGCAGTTCTTC. Amino acid sequence: CASQHGASYNEQFF. Filled out from reference TRBV19 and TRBJ2-1, the complete variable domain reads DGGITQSPKYLFRKEGQNVTLSCEQNLNHDAMYWYRQDPGQGLRLIYYSQIVNDFQKGDIAEGYSVSREKKESFPLTVTSAQKNPTAFYLCASQHGASYNEQFFGPGTRLTVL.

The chain carries TRBV5-5 and TRBJ2-7; no clear D. From germline, CDR1 is SGHKS and CDR2 YYEKEE (reference sequence). The germline V and J ends were trimmed by 1 base and 6 bases, with 17 bases remaining between them. The CDR3 has 15 residues. The CDR3 nucleotides read TGTGCCAGCAGCTTGTCCCCAACCGACTCTCGCGAGCAGTACTTC. This gives the protein CASSLSPTDSREQYF.

In its sample, this clonotype was seen a few times. The genes are TRBV7-2 and TRBJ2-5, with 8 bases fitting TRBD2. The V and J ends lost 6 bases and 3 bases, in that order; junction bases with no gene match: 9. There are 15 residues in the CDR3. Germline loops: CDR1 SGHTA, CDR2 FQGNSA. CDR3: CASRRMSGGKETQYF. The DNA for the CDR3 is TGTGCCAGCAGGCGAATGAGCGGGGGAAAAGAGACCCAGTACTTC.

There are a few counts of this clonotype. The chain joins TRBV29-1 to TRBJ2-1; no clear D gene. The CDR3 is 11 amino acids. The V gene's germline CDR1 is SQVTM and CDR2 ANQGSEA. V shed 3 bases and J shed 9 bases, with 9 bases lying between them. In DNA form, the CDR3 reads TGCAGCGTTGATAATGCGATTGAGCAGTTCTTC. This codes for CSVDNAIEQFF.

The chain couples TRBV4-1 to TRBJ2-7; 10 bases match TRBD1. Germline V lookup: CDR1 MGHRA, CDR2 YSYEKL. The CDR3 runs 15 residues. V gave up 1 base and J gave up 3 bases; unmatched junction bases: 3. In DNA form, the CDR3 reads TGCGCCAGCAGCCAAGGAGACAGGGGGCACTACGAGCAGTACTTC. Translated: CASSQGDRGHYEQYF.

The rearrangement joins TRBV20-1 to TRBJ2-7; D is possibly TRBD1 (7 bases). V lost 7 bases and J 2 bases, leaving 18 bases between the germline ends. The germline V gene encodes CDR1 DFQATT and CDR2 SNEGSKA (reference sequence). This CDR3 is 14 amino acids long. CDR3 region: CSGRDSSFAYEQYF. The CDR3 DNA reads TGCAGTGGGAGGGACAGCTCCTTTGCCTACGAGCAGTACTTC.

In regard to this clonotype: Being one base from a much bigger clone, this may be a read error. The chain couples TRBV3-1 to TRBJ2-4; D gene ambiguous. Germline V gene data show CDR1 as LGHDT and CDR2 as YNNKEL (reference sequence). This CDR3 has 11 residues. The CDR3 DNA follows: TGTGTCAGCAGCCTTAGGGAAATTCAGTACTTC. Translating gives CVSSLREIQYF.

The chain recombines TRBV28 with TRBJ1-1; 8 positions match TRBD1. This CDR3 contains 15 residues. The V and J ends lost 6 bases and 1 base, in that order; junction bases with no gene match: 7. Germline CDR1 is MDHEN and CDR2 is SYDVKM. In DNA form, the CDR3 reads TGTGCCAGCAGGGGAACCGGGACAGGGAACACTGAAGCTTTCTTT. Translation gives CASRGTGTGNTEAFF.

Concerning this clonotype: With a much larger clone just one base away, this may be a read error. The chain recombines TRBV5-4 with TRBJ2-5; 7 bases are shared with TRBD1. The V segment lost 0 bases and the J segment 3 bases; nucleotides outside the gene matches: 2. The CDR3 consists of 14 residues. The germline gives CDR1 SGHNT, CDR2 YYREEE (reference sequence). CDR3 loop: CASSLGGGKETQYF. CDR3 in DNA: TGTGCCAGCAGCTTGGGAGGGGGCAAAGAGACCCAGTACTTC.

The chain has TRBV10-3 and TRBJ2-2; 10 positions agree with TRBD1. Germline CDR1 reads ENHRY; CDR2 reads SYGVKD. The ends lost 6 bases at V and 7 bases at J; junction bases unmatched: 8. This CDR3 is 15 amino acids long. As DNA, the CDR3 is TGTGCCATCAGGGGGACAGGGGAAAGGTTCGGGGAGCTGTTTTTT. The encoded protein is CAIRGTGERFGELFF.

This clonotype has just a few counts. J is TRBJ1-2 and V is TRBV6-6; 7 bases are shared with TRBD1. The CDR3 is 14 residues long. V was clipped by 4 bases and J by 4 bases; unmatched bases: 6. The germline gives CDR1 MNHNY, CDR2 SVGAGI (reference sequence). CDR3 sequence: CASSSEGAGYGYTF. The DNA for the CDR3 is TGTGCCAGCAGTTCGGAGGGGGCGGGCTATGGCTACACCTTC.

This clonotype came up a few times. The genes are TRBV20-1 and TRBJ1-5, with D unresolved. Germline CDR1 is DFQATT and CDR2 is SNEGSKA (reference sequence). The CDR3 length is 14 residues. The V end was cut by 4 bases, the J end by 2 bases, with 12 bases between. Written as DNA, the CDR3 is TGCAGTGCTACCCACTCGACGGGCAATCAGCCCCAGCATTTT. Translated, it gives CSATHSTGNQPQHF.